What follows describes a single T cell receptor beta chain. The data derive from a study of CD8 T cells in Susac syndrome. With random hexamers, about 0.5 to 1 ug RNA was reverse transcribed. TCRdb fed the immunoSEQ multiplex PCR reads into MiXCR, producing one record per CDR3 protein. The table lists about 140,000 distinct CDR3 sequences, 85% to 95% of them singletons. Deletions cut 7 bases from V and 5 bases from J, with 17 bases between. Germline V CDR1 and CDR2: DFQATT, SNEGSKA (reference sequence). The CDR3 runs to 13 residues. The rearrangement links TRBV20-1 to TRBJ2-5; D is possibly TRBD2 (6 bases). This clonotype was sampled from a human donor with Susac syndrome. Sequencing was done on a sample of CD4+ T cells from PBMCs. The CDR3 is CSGHSGGGETQYF. DNA for the CDR3: TGCAGTGGGCATAGCGGAGGCGGGGAGACCCAGTACTTC.